The rows below give T cell receptor beta chains drawn from one sample of a study of cytomegalovirus exposure and HLA in healthy donors. The assay was immunoSEQ multiplex PCR, and TCRdb's table has in-frame clones only and misses some. The sample has 150,000 or so clones, more than 70% seen once. Sequenced input: PBMCs. Every receptor here comes from a woman in her forties or fifties in good health and CMV-seropositive. Each CDR3 is given with its conserved first and last residue. The D gene is left open where the match is weak. Some rows mark clone size as missing; the rest say once, few, many or name a class of expanded clone.

J,size,D,V,CDR3,DNA
TRBJ2-7,.,TRBD2,TRBV10-3,CAISVRRTSEGKTYEQYF,TGTGCCATCAGTGTGCGGAGGACTAGCGAGGGAAAAACCTACGAGCAGTACTTC
TRBJ2-7,.,.,TRBV7-8,CASSSGSRDTYEQYF,TGTGCCAGCAGCTCTGGCTCCAGGGATACCTACGAGCAGTACTTC
TRBJ1-2,few,TRBD1,TRBV4-2,CASSQDQWTGSYGYTF,TGTGCCAGCAGCCAAGATCAATGGACAGGGTCCTATGGCTACACCTTC
TRBJ1-4,few,.,TRBV6-5,CASQKVWQGYEKLFF,TGTGCCAGCCAAAAAGTATGGCAGGGATATGAAAAACTGTTTTTT
TRBJ1-1,.,TRBD1,TRBV28,CASSKAEGADTEAFF,TGTGCCAGCAGCAAGGCCGAGGGGGCGGACACTGAAGCTTTCTTT
TRBJ2-3,.,.,TRBV27,CASSSLFTDTQYF,TGTGCCAGCAGTTCCCTCTTCACAGATACGCAGTATTTT
TRBJ2-3,.,TRBD2,TRBV7-3,CASSRGGADTQYF,TGTGCCAGCAGCCGGGGGGGCGCAGATACGCAGTATTTT
TRBJ2-7,once,.,TRBV10-3,CAISQTEDEQYF,TGTGCCATCAGTCAGACCGAGGACGAGCAGTACTTC
TRBJ1-3,.,TRBD1,TRBV5-1,CASSVGQGISGNTIYF,TGCGCCAGCAGCGTTGGACAGGGCATCTCTGGAAACACCATATATTTT
TRBJ1-6,.,.,TRBV6-5,CASSYDGTPNNSPLHF,TGTGCCAGCAGTTACGATGGGACACCTAATAATTCACCCCTCCACTTT
TRBJ2-1,.,TRBD2,TRBV27,CASSFGLAGVDNEQFF,TGTGCCAGCAGTTTCGGGTTGGCGGGAGTAGACAATGAGCAGTTCTTC
TRBJ1-6,.,.,TRBV19,CASSTTGDSNSPLHF,TGTGCCAGTAGTACTACAGGTGACAGCAATTCACCCCTCCACTTT
TRBJ2-5,.,TRBD2,TRBV7-3,CASSLDGGSETQYF,TGTGCCAGCAGCTTAGACGGGGGGTCAGAGACCCAGTACTTC
TRBJ2-7,.,TRBD2,TRBV4-3,CASSPFFSGSYEQYF,TGCGCCAGCAGCCCTTTTTTTAGCGGGAGTTACGAGCAGTACTTC
TRBJ2-2,.,.,TRBV6-1,CASSENGPGELFF,TGTGCCAGCAGTGAAAACGGTCCCGGGGAGCTGTTTTTT
TRBJ2-7,.,TRBD2,TRBV6-5,CASKASGGNEQYF,TGTGCCAGCAAGGCTAGCGGGGGTAACGAGCAGTACTTC
TRBJ2-5,.,.,TRBV18,CASSPITRGGETQYF,TGTGCCAGCTCACCCATCACCAGGGGAGGGGAGACCCAGTACTTC
TRBJ1-2,.,.,TRBV27,CASSPSGPGGYTF,TGTGCCAGCAGTCCTTCGGGTCCTGGGGGCTACACCTTC
TRBJ2-5,.,.,TRBV29-1,CSVTGQGLRETQYF,TGCAGCGTAACGGGCCAGGGGCTGCGAGAGACCCAGTACTTC
TRBJ1-2,.,.,TRBV28,CASSFRGFGYTF,TGTGCCAGCAGTTTCAGGGGATTTGGCTACACCTTC
TRBJ2-3,.,.,TRBV9,CASSVESFTDTQYF,TGTGCCAGCAGCGTAGAGAGCTTCACAGATACGCAGTATTTT
TRBJ1-1,few,.,TRBV18,CASSPLSGGQDTEAFF,TGTGCCAGCTCACCACTTAGTGGCGGGCAGGACACTGAAGCTTTCTTT
TRBJ1-1,.,.,TRBV9,CASSPGGAWDTEAFF,TGTGCCAGCAGCCCGGGGGGGGCATGGGACACTGAAGCTTTCTTT
TRBJ2-3,.,.,TRBV28,CASSERLSTDTQYF,TGTGCCAGCAGTGAAAGACTAAGCACAGATACGCAGTATTTT
TRBJ2-2,once,TRBD2,TRBV11-2,CASSFPRSGLAGGTGELFF,TGTGCCAGCAGCTTCCCCCGGAGCGGACTAGCCGGTGGCACCGGGGAGCTGTTTTTT
TRBJ2-1,.,TRBD2,TRBV7-2,CASSSSGGSYNEQFF,TGTGCCAGCAGCTCTAGCGGGGGCAGTTACAATGAGCAGTTCTTC
TRBJ2-1,.,TRBD2,TRBV9,CARPGLAGGENEQFF,TGTGCCAGGCCAGGTCTAGCGGGAGGTGAAAATGAGCAGTTCTTC
TRBJ2-1,.,.,TRBV6-1,CASRSTGTPAFIF,TGTGCCAGCAGATCGACCGGGACTCCCGCATTTATCTTC
TRBJ2-2,.,TRBD2,TRBV19,CASTMGVAGKNGELFF,TGTGCCAGTACTATGGGTGTAGCGGGAAAAAACGGGGAGCTGTTTTTT